Included here is one T cell receptor beta chain sequence, with context. Its antigen is unknown. These data come from a study of T cells in narcolepsy. Background on the study: Healthy controls were enrolled alongside patients with narcolepsy type 1 or type 2. Study-wide results and limits: Reportedly, autoreactive clonotypes were serially detected in patients' blood but not controls'. Autoreactive clone sequences were missing from some blood memory CD4+ repertoires. HCRT-specific and TRIB2-specific autoreactive clonotypes appeared among same-patient CSF and blood CD4+ clonotypes.

Produced via immunoSEQ multiplex PCR; TCRdb's table is partial and in-frame only. The sample consists of about 27,000 clones, around 86% of them appearing once. CDR1 is SGHRS and CDR2 is YFSETQ in the germline V gene. This CDR3 comprises 15 residues. Trimming at V came to 3 bases and at J to 10 bases, leaving 10 bases not matched to a gene. This sequence joins TRBV5-1 and TRBJ2-3; 11 nucleotides agree with TRBD2. The receptor was derived from a human donor with narcolepsy. What was sequenced was CD45RA- memory CD4+ T cells from PBMCs. The CDR3 is CASSSEASGGRPQYF. The CDR3, as DNA: TGCGCCAGCAGCTCGGAGGCTAGCGGGGGGAGGCCGCAGTATTTT.